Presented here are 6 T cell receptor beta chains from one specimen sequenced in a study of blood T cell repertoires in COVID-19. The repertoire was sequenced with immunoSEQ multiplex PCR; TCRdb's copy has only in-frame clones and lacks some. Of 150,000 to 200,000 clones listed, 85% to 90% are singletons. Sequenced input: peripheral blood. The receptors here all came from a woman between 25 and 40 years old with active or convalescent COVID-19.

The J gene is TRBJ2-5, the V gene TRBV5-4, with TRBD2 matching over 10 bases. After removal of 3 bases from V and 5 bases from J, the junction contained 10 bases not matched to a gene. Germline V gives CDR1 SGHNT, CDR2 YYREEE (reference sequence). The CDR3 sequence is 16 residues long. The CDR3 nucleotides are TGTGCCAGCAGCTATGGAGCGGGGGGGCGATGGGAGACCCAGTACTTC. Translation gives CASSYGAGGRWETQYF.

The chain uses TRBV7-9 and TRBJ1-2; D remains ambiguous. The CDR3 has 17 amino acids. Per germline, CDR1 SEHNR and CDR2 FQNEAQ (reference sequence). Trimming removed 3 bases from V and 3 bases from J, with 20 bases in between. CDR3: CASSFLWDSGGDYGYTF. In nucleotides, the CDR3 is TGTGCCAGCAGCTTCCTCTGGGATTCGGGAGGCGACTATGGCTACACCTTC.

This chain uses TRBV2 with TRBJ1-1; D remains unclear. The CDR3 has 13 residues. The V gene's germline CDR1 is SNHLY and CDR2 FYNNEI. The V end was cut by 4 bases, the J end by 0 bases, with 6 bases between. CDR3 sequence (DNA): TGTGCCAGCAGTGTCGGGGTGAACACTGAAGCTTTCTTT. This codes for CASSVGVNTEAFF. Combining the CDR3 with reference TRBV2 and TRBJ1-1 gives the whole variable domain EPEVTQTPSHQVTQMGQEVILRCVPISNHLYFYWYRQILGQKVEFLVSFYNNEISEKSEIFDDQFSVERPDGSNFTLKIRSTKLEDSAMYFCASSVGVNTEAFFGQGTRLTVV.

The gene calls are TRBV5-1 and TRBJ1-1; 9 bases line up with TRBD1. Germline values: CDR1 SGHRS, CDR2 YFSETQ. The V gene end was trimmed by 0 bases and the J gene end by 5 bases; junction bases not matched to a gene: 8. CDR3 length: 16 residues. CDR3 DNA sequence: TGCGCCAGCAGCTTGGGAGGGGGACAGGGACAGACTGAAGCTTTCTTT. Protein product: CASSLGGGQGQTEAFF.

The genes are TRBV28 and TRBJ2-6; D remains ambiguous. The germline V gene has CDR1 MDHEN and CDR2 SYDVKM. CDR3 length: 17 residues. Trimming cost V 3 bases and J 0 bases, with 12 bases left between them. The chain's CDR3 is CASSFSLLRSGANVLTF. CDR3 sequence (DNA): TGTGCCAGCAGTTTTTCCCTCCTCCGCTCTGGGGCCAACGTCCTGACTTTC.

The CDR3, as DNA: TGTGCCAGCAGCACCGGACAGGGAGGGGTAGGATCACCCCTCCACTTT. Protein: CASSTGQGGVGSPLHF. This chain links TRBV7-9 with TRBJ1-6; 8 nucleotides align to TRBD1. This CDR3 is built from 16 residues. V was pared by 5 bases and J by 10 bases, with 13 bases of the junction left unmatched. The germline CDR1 and CDR2 sequences are SEHNR and FQNEAQ (reference sequence).